This T cell receptor beta chain was sequenced for a study of response to subunit inactivated influenza vaccine. This clonotype was counted many times. The antigen is unknown. Study observations and caveats: T cells newly recruited by each seasonal influenza vaccination are few, the authors suggested.

This CDR3 comprises 14 residues. The V segment lost 5 bases and the J segment 6 bases; nucleotides outside the gene matches: 6. Each CDR3 protein gets one entry after TCRdb re-called the RT-PCR reads with MiXCR. The sample shows about 520,000 distinct CDR3 sequences, 6% to 9% of them seen only once. The source material was PBMCs from blood, sampled less than 30 months after vaccination. This receptor was identified in a man aged 45 to 70 who received an inactivated influenza vaccine. The rearrangement joins TRBV12-3 or TRBV12-4 to TRBJ1-1; 10 bases line up with TRBD1. The CDR3 reads CASSPGQGVSEAFF. The CDR3 nucleotides read TGTGCCAGCAGTCCCGGACAGGGGGTGTCTGAAGCTTTCTTT.